This T cell receptor beta chain originates from a study of T cell changes during pregnancy in multiple sclerosis. This CDR3 region has 12 residues. The V end was cut by 6 bases, the J end by 7 bases, with 12 bases between. Germline lookup yields CDR1 MNHEY and CDR2 SMNVEV (reference sequence). This clone is a singleton in its sample. TCRdb's table, derived via immunoSEQ multiplex PCR, lists solely in-frame clones and lacks some. The data show some 40,000 clones, about 92% seen once. This receptor was identified in a female donor with multiple sclerosis, enrolled in a pregnancy study. This chain uses TRBV27 with TRBJ2-5; D possibly corresponds to TRBD2 (5 bases). The sequencing used CD8+ T cells from peripheral blood mononuclear cells, collected before pregnancy. DNA of the CDR3: TGTGCCAGCAGGGCCGGAGGTGGGACCCAGTACTTC. It specifies CASRAGGGTQYF.